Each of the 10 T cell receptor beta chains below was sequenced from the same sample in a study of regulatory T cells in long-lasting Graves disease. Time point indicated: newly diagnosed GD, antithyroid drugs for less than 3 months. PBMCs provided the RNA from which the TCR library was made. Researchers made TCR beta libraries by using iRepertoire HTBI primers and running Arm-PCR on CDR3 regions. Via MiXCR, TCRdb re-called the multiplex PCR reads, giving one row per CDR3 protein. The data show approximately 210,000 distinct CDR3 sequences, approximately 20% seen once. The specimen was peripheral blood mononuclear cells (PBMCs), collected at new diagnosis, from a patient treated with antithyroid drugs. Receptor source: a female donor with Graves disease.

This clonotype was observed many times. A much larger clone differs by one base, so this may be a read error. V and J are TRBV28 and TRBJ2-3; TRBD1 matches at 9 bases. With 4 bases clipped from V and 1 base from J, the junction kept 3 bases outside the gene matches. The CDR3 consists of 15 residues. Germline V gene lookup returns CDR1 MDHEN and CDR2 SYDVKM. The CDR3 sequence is CASSSRDRGTDTQYF. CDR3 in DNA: TGTGCCAGCAGTTCCCGGGACAGGGGCACAGATACGCAGTATTTT.

The DNA for the CDR3 is TGTGCCAGCAGCCCAGGGGACAACTTGAGCTCCTATAATTCACCCCTCCACTTT. Translation gives CASSPGDNLSSYNSPLHF. The chain is built from TRBV9 and TRBJ1-6; tentative D call: TRBD1 (6 bases). Trimming removed 4 bases at V and 0 bases at J, with 17 bases between. Germline lookup yields CDR1 SGDLS and CDR2 YYNGEE. The CDR3 length is 18 residues.

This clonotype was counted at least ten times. The DNA of the CDR3 is TGCGCCAGTCGTTTTCCGGGACTAGCGGAAAAAAGGACCGGGGAGCTGTTTTTT. This sequence encodes CASRFPGLAEKRTGELFF. The V gene is TRBV10-2, the J gene TRBJ2-2; 11 bases agree with TRBD2. Germline V gene lookup returns CDR1 WSHSY and CDR2 SAAADI. V shed 9 bases, J shed 5 bases, and the junction held 17 bases outside the gene matches. The CDR3 extends over 18 amino acids.

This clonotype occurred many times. As DNA, the CDR3 is TGTGCCAGCAGCCACCGGGACCCGACCGGGGAGCTGTTTTTT. Protein: CASSHRDPTGELFF. V is TRBV13 and J is TRBJ2-2; D might be TRBD1 or TRBD2, each matching 5 bases. The V gene lost 5 bases and the J gene lost 5 bases, with 12 bases spanning the gap. Per germline, CDR1 PRHDT and CDR2 FYEKMQ (reference sequence). This CDR3 spans 14 amino acids.

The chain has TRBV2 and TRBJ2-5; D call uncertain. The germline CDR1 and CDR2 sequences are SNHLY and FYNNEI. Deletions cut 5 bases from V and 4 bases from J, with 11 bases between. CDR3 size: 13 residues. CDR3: CASSKGMRETQYF. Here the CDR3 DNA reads TGTGCCAGCAGTAAGGGAATGAGAGAGACCCAGTACTTC.

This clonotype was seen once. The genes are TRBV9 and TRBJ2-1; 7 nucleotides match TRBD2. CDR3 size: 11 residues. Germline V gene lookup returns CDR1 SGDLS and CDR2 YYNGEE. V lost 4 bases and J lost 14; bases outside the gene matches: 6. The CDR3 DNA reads TGTGCCAGCAGCCGGGGAGGGAGAAAGTTCTTC. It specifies CASSRGGRKFF.

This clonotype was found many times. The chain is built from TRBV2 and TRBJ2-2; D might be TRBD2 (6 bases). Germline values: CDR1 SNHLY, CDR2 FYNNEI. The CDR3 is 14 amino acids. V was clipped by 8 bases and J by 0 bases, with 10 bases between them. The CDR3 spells CASGAGTNTGELFF. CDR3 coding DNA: TGTGCCAGCGGGGCGGGAACGAACACCGGGGAGCTGTTTTTT.

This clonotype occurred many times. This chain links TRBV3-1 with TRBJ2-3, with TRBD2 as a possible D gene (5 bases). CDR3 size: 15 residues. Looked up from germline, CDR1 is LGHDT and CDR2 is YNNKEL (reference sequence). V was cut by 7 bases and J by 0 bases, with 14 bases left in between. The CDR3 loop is CASTPTRTSTDTQYF. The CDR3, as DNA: TGTGCCAGCACCCCCACCCGGACTAGCACAGATACGCAGTATTTT.

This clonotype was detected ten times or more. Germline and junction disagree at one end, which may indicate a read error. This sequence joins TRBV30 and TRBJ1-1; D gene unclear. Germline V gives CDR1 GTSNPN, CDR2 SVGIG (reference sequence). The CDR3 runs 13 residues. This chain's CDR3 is CAGRISDRAEAFF. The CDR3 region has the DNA TGTGCCGGGAGAATATCTGATAGGGCTGAAGCTTTCTTT.

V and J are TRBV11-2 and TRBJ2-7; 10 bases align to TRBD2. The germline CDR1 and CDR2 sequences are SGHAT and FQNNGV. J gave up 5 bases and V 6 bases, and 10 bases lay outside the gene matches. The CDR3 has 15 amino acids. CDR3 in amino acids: CASSQGLAENNEQYF. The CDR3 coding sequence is TGTGCCAGCAGTCAAGGACTAGCGGAGAACAACGAGCAGTACTTC.